This T cell receptor beta chain appears in the sequencing data of a study of T-cell reconstitution after alpha-beta-depleted transplantation in children. Trimming removed 0 bases from V and 3 bases from J; junction bases left unmatched: 2. Germline V CDR1 and CDR2: ENHRY, SYGVKD. CDR3 length: 14 residues. This clonotype was detected ten times or more. Molecular barcoding with unique molecular identifiers was used for the TCRbeta library. Each CDR3 protein is one row after TCRdb ran MiXCR on the PCR reads. The sample lists a few hundred thousand distinct CDR3 sequences, around 10% occurring once. The sequence came from a boy under three years old with acute myeloid leukemia, due to receive a stem cell transplant. The specimen was PBMCs, collected before TCRalphabeta/CD19-depleted stem cell transplant. V is TRBV10-3 and J is TRBJ2-7, with 7 bases fitting TRBD2. The CDR3, as DNA: TGTGCCATCAGTGAGTCGGGGGGGGGCTACGAGCAGTACTTC. Protein product: CAISESGGGYEQYF.